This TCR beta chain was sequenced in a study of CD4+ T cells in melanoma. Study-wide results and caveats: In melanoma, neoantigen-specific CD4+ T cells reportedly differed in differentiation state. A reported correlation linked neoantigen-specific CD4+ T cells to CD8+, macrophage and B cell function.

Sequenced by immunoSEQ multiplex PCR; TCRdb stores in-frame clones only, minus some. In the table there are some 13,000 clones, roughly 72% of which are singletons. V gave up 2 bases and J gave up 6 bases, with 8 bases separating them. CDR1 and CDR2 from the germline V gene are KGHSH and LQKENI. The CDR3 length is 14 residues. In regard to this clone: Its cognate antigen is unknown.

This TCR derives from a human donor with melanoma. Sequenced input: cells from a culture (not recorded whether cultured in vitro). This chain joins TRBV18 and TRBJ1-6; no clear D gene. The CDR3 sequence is CASSPGSSNSPLHF. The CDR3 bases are TGTGCCAGCTCACCAGGTTCGAGTAATTCACCCCTCCACTTT.